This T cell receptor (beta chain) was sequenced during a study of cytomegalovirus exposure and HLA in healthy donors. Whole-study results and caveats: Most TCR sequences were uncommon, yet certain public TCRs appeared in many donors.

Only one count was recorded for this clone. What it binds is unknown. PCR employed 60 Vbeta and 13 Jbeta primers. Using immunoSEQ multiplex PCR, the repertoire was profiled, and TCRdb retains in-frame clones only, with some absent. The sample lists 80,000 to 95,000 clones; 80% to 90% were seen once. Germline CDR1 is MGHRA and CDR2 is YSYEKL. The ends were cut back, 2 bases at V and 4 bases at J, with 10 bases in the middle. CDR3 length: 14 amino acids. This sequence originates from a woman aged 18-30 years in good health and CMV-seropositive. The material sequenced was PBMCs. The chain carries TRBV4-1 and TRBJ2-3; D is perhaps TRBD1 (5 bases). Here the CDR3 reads CASSQPQGPDTQYF. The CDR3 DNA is TGCGCCAGCAGCCAACCCCAGGGTCCAGATACGCAGTATTTT.